The 4 T cell receptor beta chains below come from one sample, sequenced in a study of cytomegalovirus exposure and HLA in healthy donors. The primer mix had 60 Vbeta and 13 Jbeta primers. Profiled with immunoSEQ multiplex PCR; TCRdb holds only in-frame clones, not every one. The listing records around 70,000 clones. The sequencing sample was made of PBMCs. The receptors come from a female donor in good health and CMV-seropositive.

The chain couples TRBV18 to TRBJ1-6, with TRBD1 identical over 12 bases. Germline assignment: CDR1 KGHSH and CDR2 LQKENI. The CDR3 totals 19 residues. V lost 6 bases to trimming and J lost 2 bases; unmatched junction nucleotides: 11. The CDR3 here is CASSAGTGGGNTYNSPLHF. The CDR3 nucleotides are TGTGCCAGCTCGGCCGGGACAGGGGGCGGTAATACCTATAATTCACCCCTCCACTTT.

The chain couples TRBV5-1 to TRBJ2-7; TRBD2 might be the D (7 bases). This CDR3 has 15 residues. Trimming removed 2 bases at V and 0 bases at J, with 12 bases between. Per the germline V gene, CDR1 is SGHRS and CDR2 is YFSETQ. Here the CDR3 reads CASSFWGGASYEQYF. The CDR3 coding sequence is TGCGCCAGCAGCTTTTGGGGGGGCGCCTCCTACGAGCAGTACTTC.

The gene calls are TRBV13 and TRBJ1-2, with 9 positions matching TRBD1. CDR3 length: 18 residues. The germline V gene has CDR1 PRHDT and CDR2 FYEKMQ (reference sequence). V gave up 6 bases and J gave up 4 bases; unmatched junction bases: 18. The CDR3, as DNA: TGTGCCAGCAGACCCTCTTACAGGGGGCGCACTTGGGGCTATGGCTACACCTTC. This encodes CASRPSYRGRTWGYGYTF.

This chain connects TRBV5-1 to TRBJ2-5; 10 nucleotides align to TRBD2. The better agreement between TRBJ2-7 and the DNA end casts doubt on the J call. Germline loops: CDR1 SGHRS, CDR2 YFSETQ. This CDR3 has 14 amino acids. The CDR3 nucleotides are TGCGCCAGCAGCTTGCTACTAGCGGGATACGAGCAGTACTTC. Translated: CASSLLLAGYEQYF.